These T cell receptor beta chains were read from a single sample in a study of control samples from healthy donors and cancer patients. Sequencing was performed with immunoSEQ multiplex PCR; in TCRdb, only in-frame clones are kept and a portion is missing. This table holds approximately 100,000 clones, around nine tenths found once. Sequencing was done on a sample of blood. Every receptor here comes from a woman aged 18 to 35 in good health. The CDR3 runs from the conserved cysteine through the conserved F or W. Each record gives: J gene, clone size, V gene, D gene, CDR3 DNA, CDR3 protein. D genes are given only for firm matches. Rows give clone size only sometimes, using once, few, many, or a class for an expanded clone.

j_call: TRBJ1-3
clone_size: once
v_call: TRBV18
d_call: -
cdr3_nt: TGTGCCAGCCTACGGGGTGCTGGAAACACCATATATTTT
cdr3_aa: CASLRGAGNTIYF

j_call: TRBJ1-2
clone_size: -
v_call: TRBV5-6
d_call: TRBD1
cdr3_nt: TGTGCCAGCAGCTTGGACAGGGGTGATGGCTACACCTTC
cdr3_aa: CASSLDRGDGYTF

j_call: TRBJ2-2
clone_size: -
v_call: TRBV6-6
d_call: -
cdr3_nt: TGTGCCAGCATCCCGGGAAACACAGGCGATACCGGGGAGCTGTTTTTT
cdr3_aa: CASIPGNTGDTGELFF

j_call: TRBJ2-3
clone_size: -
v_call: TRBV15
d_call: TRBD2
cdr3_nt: TGTGCCACCAGCAGAGGTTTTAGCGGGGGTAGCACAGATACGCAGTATTTT
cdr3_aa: CATSRGFSGGSTDTQYF

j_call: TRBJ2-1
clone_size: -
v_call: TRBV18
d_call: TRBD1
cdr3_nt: TGTGCCAGCTCGGGACAGGGGAATAACAATGAGCAGTTCTTC
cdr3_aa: CASSGQGNNNEQFF

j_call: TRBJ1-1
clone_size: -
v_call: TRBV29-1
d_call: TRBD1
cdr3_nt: TGCAGCGTTGAAGGGACAGGGGAGGAGTACACTGAAGCTTTCTTT
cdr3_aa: CSVEGTGEEYTEAFF

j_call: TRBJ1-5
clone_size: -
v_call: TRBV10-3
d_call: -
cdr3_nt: TGTGCCATCAGTGAGTCCCCAGGAAATCAGCCCCAGCATTTT
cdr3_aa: CAISESPGNQPQHF

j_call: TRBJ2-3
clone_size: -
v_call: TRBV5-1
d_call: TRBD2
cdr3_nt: TGCGCCAGCAGCGTAGGACTAGCGGAAGCAGATACGCAGTATTTT
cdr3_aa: CASSVGLAEADTQYF

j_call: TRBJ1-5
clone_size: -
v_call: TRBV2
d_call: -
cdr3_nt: TGTGCCAGCAGCCATGGCCAGGCCAATCAGCCCCAGCATTTT
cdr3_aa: CASSHGQANQPQHF

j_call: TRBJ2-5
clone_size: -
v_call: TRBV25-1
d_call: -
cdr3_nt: TGTGCCAGCAGTTTAAGACAGGCTCAAGAGACCCAGTACTTC
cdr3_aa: CASSLRQAQETQYF

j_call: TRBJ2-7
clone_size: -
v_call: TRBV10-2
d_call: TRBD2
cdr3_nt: TGCGCCAGCAGTGACCCGGGGGGAACCTACGAGCAGTACTTC
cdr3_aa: CASSDPGGTYEQYF

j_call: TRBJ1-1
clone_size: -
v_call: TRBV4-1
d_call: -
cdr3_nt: TGCGCCAGTGAAGGAGGGACGCGAGATGAAGCTTTCTTT
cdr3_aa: CASEGGTRDEAFF

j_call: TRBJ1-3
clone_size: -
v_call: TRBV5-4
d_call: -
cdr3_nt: TGTGCCAGCAGCTTGGACGCCCACTCTGGAAACACCATATATTTT
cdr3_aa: CASSLDAHSGNTIYF

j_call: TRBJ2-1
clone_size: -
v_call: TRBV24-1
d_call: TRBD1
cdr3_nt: TGTGCCACCGGAGGGGGACAGGGTGCCTACAATGAGCAGTTCTTC
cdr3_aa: CATGGGQGAYNEQFF

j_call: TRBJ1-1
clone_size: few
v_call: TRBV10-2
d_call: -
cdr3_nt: TGCGCCAGCAGCTTCGACAGAGGCGGTGAAGCTTTCTTT
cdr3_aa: CASSFDRGGEAFF

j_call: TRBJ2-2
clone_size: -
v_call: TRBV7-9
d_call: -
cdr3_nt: TGTGCCAGCAGCTTACACACCGGGGAGCTGTTTTTT
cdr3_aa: CASSLHTGELFF

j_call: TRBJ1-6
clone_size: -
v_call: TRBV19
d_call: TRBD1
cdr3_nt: TGTGCCAGCCAGACAGGGCGAAATTCACCCCTCCACTTT
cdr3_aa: CASQTGRNSPLHF

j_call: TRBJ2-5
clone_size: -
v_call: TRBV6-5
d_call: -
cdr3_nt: TGTGCCAGCGGGAGGGAGACCCAGTACTTC
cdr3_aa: CASGRETQYF

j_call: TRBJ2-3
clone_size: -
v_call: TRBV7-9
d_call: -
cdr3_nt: TGTGCCAGCAGCTTTTGGAGGGCAGGGGAAGAAAAAGATACGCAGTATTTT
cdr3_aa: CASSFWRAGEEKDTQYF